Presented here are 14 T cell receptor beta chains from one specimen sequenced in a study of blood T cell repertoires in COVID-19. Using immunoSEQ multiplex PCR, the repertoire was profiled, and TCRdb retains in-frame clones only, with some absent. This sample carries approximately 27,000 clones, around nine tenths of them seen once, and the ten largest clones take roughly 15%. Material: peripheral blood. The origin of the receptors is a man between 70 and 80 years old with acute or convalescent COVID-19.

The gene calls are TRBV15 and TRBJ2-5; TRBD1 agrees at 12 bases. Trimming cost V 5 bases and J 5 bases; bases outside gene matches: 3. CDR1 is LNHNV, CDR2 YYDKDF, per germline (reference sequence). This CDR3 contains 14 residues. The CDR3 is CATSPGQGAETQYF. Here the CDR3 DNA reads TGTGCCACCAGCCCGGGACAGGGGGCGGAGACCCAGTACTTC.

The chain joins TRBV18 to TRBJ1-1; D is perhaps TRBD1 (5 bases). V gave up 3 bases and J gave up 1 base, with 12 bases separating them. CDR1 KGHSH and CDR2 LQKENI come from the germline V gene. The CDR3 loop spans 15 amino acids. In DNA form, the CDR3 reads TGTGCCAGCTCACCTCTCGAAGGGGCGAACACTGAAGCTTTCTTT. It translates to CASSPLEGANTEAFF. The full variable domain, in which reference TRBV18 and TRBJ1-1 provide the parts outside the CDR3, is NAGVMQNPRHLVRRRGQEARLRCSPMKGHSHVYWYRQLPEEGLKFMVYLQKENIIDESGMPKERFSAEFPKEGPSILRIQQVVRGDSAAYFCASSPLEGANTEAFFGQGTRLTVV.

The chain joins TRBV3-1 (or the pseudogene TRBV3-2) to TRBJ1-3; D not certain. Germline assignment: CDR1 LGHDT and CDR2 YNNKEL (reference sequence). Trimming stripped 1 base from V and 9 bases from J, with 7 bases between. The CDR3 runs to 12 residues. CDR3 sequence (DNA): TGTGCCAGCAGCCAAGCTCCCGGCACCATATATTTT. This encodes CASSQAPGTIYF.

This sequence joins TRBV9 and TRBJ1-1; tentatively, D is TRBD1 (6 bases). The CDR3 spans 17 residues. V lost 0 bases, J lost 0 bases, and 15 bases lay in between. The germline gives CDR1 SGDLS, CDR2 YYNGEE. CDR3 in DNA: TGTGCCAGCAGCGTAGATCTGCAGGGGCCGATGAACACTGAAGCTTTCTTT. This sequence encodes CASSVDLQGPMNTEAFF.

The chain combines TRBV23-1 with TRBJ2-7, with TRBD2 as a possible D gene (6 bases). TRBV23-1 is an ORF, with its function uncertain. Trimming took 4 bases from V and 3 from J, leaving 16 bases between them. The CDR3 extends over 15 amino acids. The CDR3 coding sequence is TGCGCCAGCAGTCTGTGGGGGAGGAGGGACTACGAGCAGTACTTC. This encodes CASSLWGRRDYEQYF.

The chain combines TRBV5-4 with TRBJ1-3, with 8 bases matching TRBD1. CDR1 and CDR2 from the germline V gene are SGHNT and YYREEE (reference sequence). CDR3 length equals 15 residues. V lost 3 bases, J lost 5 bases, and 7 bases stayed unmatched. CDR3 bases: TGTGCCAGCAGCTCCGGACAGGGCGGTCGAAACACCATATATTTT. Translation gives CASSSGQGGRNTIYF.

This sequence joins TRBV19 and TRBJ2-7; D is possibly TRBD1 (6 bases). The germline gives CDR1 LNHDA, CDR2 SQIVND (reference sequence). The CDR3 length is 12 residues. Trimming took off 4 bases at V and 4 bases at J, with 8 bases between the two ends. The CDR3 spells CASSTQGYEQYF. Written as DNA, the CDR3 is TGTGCCAGTAGTACACAGGGTTACGAGCAGTACTTC.

This rearrangement joins TRBV2 to TRBJ1-5; D gene ambiguous. Trimming shortened V by 7 bases and J by 0 bases, and 10 bases separated the two germline ends. CDR3 length equals 14 residues. Germline V gene sequence: CDR1 SNHLY, CDR2 FYNNEI. CDR3: CASKQEYSNQPQHF. CDR3 DNA sequence: TGTGCCAGCAAGCAGGAATATAGCAATCAGCCCCAGCATTTT. The variable domain in full, completed from reference TRBV2 and TRBJ1-5, reads EPEVTQTPSHQVTQMGQEVILRCVPISNHLYFYWYRQILGQKVEFLVSFYNNEISEKSEIFDDQFSVERPDGSNFTLKIRSTKLEDSAMYFCASKQEYSNQPQHFGDGTRLSIL.

The J gene is TRBJ1-5, the V gene TRBV5-1; D gene unclear. Trimming removed 0 bases from V and 0 bases from J, with 7 bases in between. CDR1 and CDR2 from the germline V gene are SGHRS and YFSETQ. The CDR3 is 15 amino acids. DNA of the CDR3: TGCGCCAGCAGCTTGGCCCAGAATAGCAATCAGCCCCAGCATTTT. This translates into CASSLAQNSNQPQHF.

The chain has TRBV18 and TRBJ2-7; 7 bases are a match to TRBD1. The length of the CDR3 is 15 residues. The ends lost 3 bases at V and 1 base at J; junction bases unmatched: 6. The germline CDR1 and CDR2 sequences are KGHSH and LQKENI. CDR3 DNA sequence: TGTGCCAGCTCACCGGGACAGACATCATCCTACGAGCAGTACTTC. Amino acid sequence: CASSPGQTSSYEQYF.

The chain carries TRBV28 and TRBJ2-7; TRBD1 might be the D (6 bases). The germline V and J ends were trimmed by 3 bases and 3 bases, with 21 bases remaining between them. CDR3 length equals 17 residues. CDR1 is MDHEN and CDR2 is SYDVKM in the germline V gene. The CDR3 DNA reads as TGTGCCAGCAGTTTCCCGATTGAAGGAGGACAGCGCTACGAGCAGTACTTC. Its protein product is CASSFPIEGGQRYEQYF.

The V gene is TRBV7-2, the J gene TRBJ1-5, with 8 bases identical to TRBD1. This CDR3 region has 13 residues. V lost 5 bases and J lost 11; bases outside the gene matches: 8. In germline, CDR1 is SGHTA, CDR2 FQGNSA. The CDR3 is CASSPDREAAQHF. CDR3 coding DNA: TGTGCCAGCAGCCCGGACAGGGAAGCAGCCCAGCATTTT.

The table lists this clone with a count of one. The V call is TRBV6-2 or TRBV6-3, the J call TRBJ2-1; 7 bases are a match to TRBD1. The CDR3 totals 15 residues. The ends lost 4 bases at V and 6 bases at J; junction bases unmatched: 9. CDR1 MNHEY and CDR2 SVGEGT come from the germline V gene. The CDR3 DNA reads as TGTGCCAGCAGTTCCCCGGGACAGATAGGCAATGAGCAGTTCTTC. This codes for CASSSPGQIGNEQFF.

This clone was observed a handful of times. The rearrangement links TRBV18 to TRBJ1-4, with a weak D call TRBD1 (6 bases). Germline assignment: CDR1 KGHSH and CDR2 LQKENI. V dropped 6 bases and J dropped 6 bases, with 17 bases sitting between them. The CDR3 runs 15 residues. The CDR3 sequence: CASSTNRAADEKLFF. Written as DNA, the CDR3 is TGTGCCAGCTCCACCAACAGGGCCGCAGATGAAAAACTGTTTTTT.